This paragraph reports one T cell receptor beta chain. In the original workflow: Reference gene primer amplification gave nucleated cell count estimates. Method: immunoSEQ multiplex PCR; TCRdb's copy keeps in-frame clones and lacks some. V and J calls plus clone size are reproduced from that table; the DNA served to infer D and trimming. The sample contains 250,000 to 350,000 clones, 90% of which appear only once. The data were obtained in a study of blood T cell repertoires in COVID-19. Study at large: The United States, Italy and Spain were the sources of the acute and convalescent COVID-19 samples. In each case, the material was cDNA or gDNA derived from T cells, B-cell-depleted T cells, or PBMCs.

This CDR3 is built from 15 residues. The germline CDR1 and CDR2 sequences are GTSNPN and SVGIG (reference sequence). Unmatched junction bases numbered 7, after V lost 3 bases and J lost 0 bases. The sample was PBMCs or T cells enriched from blood (not recorded which). The genes are TRBV30 and TRBJ1-1, with 7 bases lining up with TRBD1. This clonotype originated in a woman aged 18-35 years with acute COVID-19. The CDR3 sequence: CAWSEAGTVNTEAFF. The CDR3 DNA is TGTGCCTGGAGCGAAGCCGGGACAGTGAACACTGAAGCTTTCTTT.